This TCR beta chain came from a study of cytomegalovirus exposure and HLA in healthy donors. Concerning this clone: The sample carries other DNA sequences with the same CDR3.

Germline V gene sequence: CDR1 SGHNT, CDR2 YYREEE (reference sequence). Trimming removed 4 bases from V and 1 base from J, with 11 bases in between. The CDR3 covers 14 residues. The PCR made use of 60 Vbeta and 13 Jbeta primers. Assay: immunoSEQ multiplex PCR; the TCRdb copy retains only in-frame clones and omits some. In total, the table holds 200,000 or so clones. The chain carries TRBV5-4 and TRBJ2-5, with D unresolved. The sample consisted of PBMCs. This TCR was sampled from a girl aged 2-10 years in good health and CMV-seropositive. For the CDR3, the DNA is TGTGCCAGCAGCGCTGGCGGAAGCCAAGAGACCCAGTACTTC. This encodes CASSAGGSQETQYF.